This is a list of T cell receptor beta chains from one sample in a study of T cells in Graves' hyperthyroidism and ophthalmopathy. TCRdb passed the multiplex PCR reads through MiXCR, listing each CDR3 protein once. The sample shows about 350,000 distinct CDR3 sequences, over 11% of them seen only once. What was sequenced was blood. These receptors were collected from a woman in her twenties or thirties with Graves' hyperthyroidism. The CDR3 runs from the conserved cysteine through the conserved F or W. Each record gives: V gene, clone size, D gene, J gene, CDR3 DNA, CDR3 protein. D genes are given only for firm matches. Some rows have no size entry. The others give once, few or many, or a class for an expanded clone.

TRBV29-1	many	TRBD2	TRBJ2-7	TGCAGCGTTGCACTATGGGCTAGCGGGGCCTACGAGCAGTACTTC	CSVALWASGAYEQYF
TRBV20-1	many	-	TRBJ2-7	TGCAGTGCTAGAGACCCCGTTAACTACGAGCAGTACTTC	CSARDPVNYEQYF
TRBV20-1	many	TRBD1	TRBJ2-1	TGCAGTGCTAGGGGACAGGGGTCGAACAATGAGCAGTTCTTC	CSARGQGSNNEQFF
TRBV5-1	-	TRBD2	TRBJ2-3	TGCGCCAGCAGCTTGGTCTCGGCGGGAGAAGGGGTAGATACGCAGTATTTT	CASSLVSAGEGVDTQYF
TRBV27	many	-	TRBJ2-2	TGTGCCAGCAGTTTTAGCAGGGCCGGGGAGCTGTTTTTT	CASSFSRAGELFF
TRBV5-5	-	-	TRBJ2-1	TGTGCCAGCAGCTTCGGGTTCGATGAGCAGTTCTTC	CASSFGFDEQFF
TRBV2	many	-	TRBJ1-6	TGTGCCAGCAGTGAGCGGGGACACGGATATAATTCACCCCTCCACTTT	CASSERGHGYNSPLHF
TRBV11-2	few	TRBD1	TRBJ2-6	TGTGCCAGCAGCTTAACGTTCGGGACAGGGGGGCCAAGAGCGAGTTTC	CASSLTFGTGGPRASF
TRBV20-1	-	TRBD1	TRBJ1-2	TGCAGTGCGAGGCCAGGGGGAGATGGCTACACCTTC	CSARPGGDGYTF
TRBV28	many	-	TRBJ2-5	TGTGCCAGCAGTTTATACAGCCTTCAAGAGACCCAGTACTTC	CASSLYSLQETQYF
TRBV20-1	few	-	TRBJ2-7	TGCAGTGCCCGGCCCGACCCCCCCAGTGTGGACGAGCAGTACTTC	CSARPDPPSVDEQYF
TRBV20-1	many	-	TRBJ2-1	TGCAGTGCTGCTTCACAGGGAACGAATGAGCAGTTCTTC	CSAASQGTNEQFF
TRBV20-1	few	TRBD2	TRBJ2-2	TGCAGTGCGCGAGATGAAAGCGGGAGGAGGACCGGGGAGCTGTTTTTT	CSARDESGRRTGELFF
TRBV7-2	many	-	TRBJ1-3	TGTGCCAGCAGCTTAGGCGGACAGCCTAGCTCTGGAAACACCATATATTTT	CASSLGGQPSSGNTIYF
TRBV29-1	-	TRBD2	TRBJ2-2	TGCAGCGTTGACCTGACTAGCGGGACGAACACCGGGGAGCTGTTTTTT	CSVDLTSGTNTGELFF
TRBV20-1	few	-	TRBJ2-7	TGCAGTGCTAGTGCGAGCTCCTACGAGCAGTACTTC	CSASASSYEQYF
TRBV10-2	-	TRBD2	TRBJ2-3	TGCGCCAGCACTAGAACTAGCGAGGGGGATACGCAGTATTTT	CASTRTSEGDTQYF
TRBV9	-	-	TRBJ1-2	TGTGCCAGCAGCGTAGGGGGACAAGTCTATGGCTACACCTTC	CASSVGGQVYGYTF
TRBV7-2	few	TRBD1	TRBJ2-7	TGTGCCAGCAGCACCAGAGGGGGGGGGGACAGGGTCCTTAGCTCCTACGAGCAGTACTTC	CASSTRGGGDRVLSSYEQYF
TRBV5-6	-	-	TRBJ2-3	TGTGCCAGCAGCGGGTCAAGGGCAGATACGCAGTATTTT	CASSGSRADTQYF
TRBV9	many	TRBD1	TRBJ2-5	TGTGCCAGCAGCGCCTCGGGGACAGAAGAGACCCAGTACTTC	CASSASGTEETQYF
TRBV20-1	many	TRBD1	TRBJ1-1	TGCAGTGCTAACACAGGGGCTGATGAAGCTTTCTTT	CSANTGADEAFF
TRBV5-1	-	-	TRBJ2-7	TGCGCCAGCAGCTCCCTCGCCCAACAGGGTACCTTCTACGAGCAGTACTTC	CASSSLAQQGTFYEQYF
TRBV11-2	many	-	TRBJ2-1	TGTGCCAGCACCGCCGGACCGGGGGACTACAATGAGCAGTTCTTC	CASTAGPGDYNEQFF
TRBV19	few	-	TRBJ1-5	TGTGCCAGTAGTGTCCTTGGGGAAAGGGATCAGCCCCAGCATTTT	CASSVLGERDQPQHF
TRBV6-6	many	-	TRBJ2-5	TGTGCCAGCAGTTACTCCCCCAGGGGTGGCGAGACCCAGTACTTC	CASSYSPRGGETQYF
TRBV24-1	-	-	TRBJ2-3	TGTGCCACCAGTGAGTGGCGCTCCGTAGCCACGCAGTATTTT	CATSEWRSVATQYF
TRBV6-5	few	-	TRBJ2-2	TGTGCCAGCAGTTACGGGGGGACGAGGGAGCTGTTTTTT	CASSYGGTRELFF
TRBV28	many	-	TRBJ1-1	TGTGCCAGCAGCCCCCCGACAGATGAAGCTTTCTTT	CASSPPTDEAFF
TRBV13	few	-	TRBJ2-7	TGTGCCAGCAGCTTAGGACAGGTCATCTCCTACGAGCAGTACTTC	CASSLGQVISYEQYF
TRBV6-1	-	-	TRBJ2-5	TGTGCCAGCAGTGAAGCGGGGCAGGTCCAAGAGACCCAGTACTTC	CASSEAGQVQETQYF
TRBV12-5	few	-	TRBJ2-1	TGTGCTAGTGGTTTGGGGACAGACTACAATGAGCAGTTCTTC	CASGLGTDYNEQFF
TRBV2	many	TRBD1	TRBJ2-4	TGTGCCAGCACTACCAAGGGACAGGCTCAAGCCAAAAACATTCAGTACTTC	CASTTKGQAQAKNIQYF
TRBV28	few	TRBD1	TRBJ1-1	TGTGCCAGCAGTCGGTACAGGGGGAACATGAACACTGAAGCTTTCTTT	CASSRYRGNMNTEAFF
TRBV5-8	few	-	TRBJ2-3	TGTGCCAGCCATTGGGGTCCAGCCACAGATACGCAGTATTTT	CASHWGPATDTQYF
TRBV28	-	-	TRBJ1-5	TGTGCCAGCAGTTTATATATCCGGGATAGCAATCAGCCCCAGCATTTT	CASSLYIRDSNQPQHF
TRBV6-5	few	-	TRBJ1-2	TGTGCCAGCAGTTACTCGGAGAACCCCGCAGGGGTTGGCTACACCTTC	CASSYSENPAGVGYTF
TRBV2	-	-	TRBJ2-4	TGTGCCAGCAGTGAGTTGAACAACATTCAGTACTTC	CASSELNNIQYF
TRBV29-1	few	-	TRBJ2-1	TGCAGCGTTGAACTCCGCAATGAGCAGTTCTTC	CSVELRNEQFF
TRBV12-3/TRBV12-4	many	TRBD2	TRBJ2-3	TGTGCCAGCAGTATTAGCGGGGCTAGCACAGATACGCAGTATTTT	CASSISGASTDTQYF
TRBV7-2	few	-	TRBJ1-5	TGTGCCAGCAGCCCGCTTAACGTTGTGGGGGGCCATAGCAATCAGCCCCAGCATTTT	CASSPLNVVGGHSNQPQHF